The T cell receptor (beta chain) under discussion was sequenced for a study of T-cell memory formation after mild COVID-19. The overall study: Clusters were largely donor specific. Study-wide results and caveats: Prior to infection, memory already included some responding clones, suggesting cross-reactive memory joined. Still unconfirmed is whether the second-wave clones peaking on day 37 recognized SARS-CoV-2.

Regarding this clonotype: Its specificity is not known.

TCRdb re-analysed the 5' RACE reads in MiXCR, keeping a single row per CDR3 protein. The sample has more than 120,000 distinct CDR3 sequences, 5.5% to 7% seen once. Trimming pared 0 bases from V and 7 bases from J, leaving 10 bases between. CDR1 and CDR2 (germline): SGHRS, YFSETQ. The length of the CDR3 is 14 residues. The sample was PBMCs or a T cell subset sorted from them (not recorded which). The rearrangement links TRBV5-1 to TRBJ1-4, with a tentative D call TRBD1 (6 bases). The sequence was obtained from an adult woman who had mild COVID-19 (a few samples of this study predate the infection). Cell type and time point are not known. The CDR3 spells CASSLEQGGEKLFF. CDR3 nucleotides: TGCGCCAGCAGCTTGGAACAGGGCGGTGAAAAACTGTTTTTT.